The entry below gives a single T cell receptor (beta chain) sequence along with its context. The data belong to a study of blood T cell repertoires in COVID-19. In the study overall: COVID-19 samples from acute and convalescent phases originated in the United States, Italy and Spain.

The V end lost 5 bases, the J end lost 1 base, and 6 bases lay between the germline ends. This CDR3 contains 13 residues. CDR1 is LNHDA and CDR2 is SQIVND in the germline V gene (reference sequence). Here immunoSEQ multiplex PCR was the method, and the copy in TCRdb shows in-frame clones only, minus some. This table holds approximately 270,000 clones, around 84% found once. The chain recombines TRBV19 with TRBJ2-1; maybe TRBD2 (5 bases). The TCR sequence derives from a man aged 35-49 years who had recovered from COVID-19. The sequencing sample was made of PBMCs or T cells enriched from blood (not recorded which). In nucleotides, the CDR3 is TGTGCCAGTAGTCCGGGGTCCTACAATGAGCAGTTCTTC. Protein: CASSPGSYNEQFF.